This TCR beta chain is drawn from a study of Tregs in tolerant kidney transplant recipients. The CDR3 is 14 amino acids. The germline V gene has CDR1 WNHNN and CDR2 SYGVQD (reference sequence). V lost 6 bases to trimming and J lost 4 bases; unmatched junction nucleotides: 7. Study findings and constraints: The small number of patients limits these findings pending further validation. Changing PCR primers prevented nucleotide comparison between some patients' samples.

Sequencing was performed with immunoSEQ multiplex PCR; in TCRdb, only in-frame clones are kept and a portion is missing. The table shows 55,000 to 80,000 clones, with less than 98% occurring only once. Thawed PBMCs were FACS-sorted into unstimulated CD4+CD25+CD127- regulatory T cells, CD4+CD25- non-regulatory cells, CD4 and CD8 cells. Notes on this clone: What it binds is not known.

The starting material was Tregs from blood, obtained before the transplant. The J gene is TRBJ1-1, the V gene TRBV10-1, with 8 nucleotides matching TRBD1. The source of this sequence is a human donor who received a combined kidney and bone marrow transplant. As DNA, the CDR3 is TGCGCCAGCAGAAGTAACAGGGGGGCCACTGAAGCTTTCTTT. This translates into CASRSNRGATEAFF.